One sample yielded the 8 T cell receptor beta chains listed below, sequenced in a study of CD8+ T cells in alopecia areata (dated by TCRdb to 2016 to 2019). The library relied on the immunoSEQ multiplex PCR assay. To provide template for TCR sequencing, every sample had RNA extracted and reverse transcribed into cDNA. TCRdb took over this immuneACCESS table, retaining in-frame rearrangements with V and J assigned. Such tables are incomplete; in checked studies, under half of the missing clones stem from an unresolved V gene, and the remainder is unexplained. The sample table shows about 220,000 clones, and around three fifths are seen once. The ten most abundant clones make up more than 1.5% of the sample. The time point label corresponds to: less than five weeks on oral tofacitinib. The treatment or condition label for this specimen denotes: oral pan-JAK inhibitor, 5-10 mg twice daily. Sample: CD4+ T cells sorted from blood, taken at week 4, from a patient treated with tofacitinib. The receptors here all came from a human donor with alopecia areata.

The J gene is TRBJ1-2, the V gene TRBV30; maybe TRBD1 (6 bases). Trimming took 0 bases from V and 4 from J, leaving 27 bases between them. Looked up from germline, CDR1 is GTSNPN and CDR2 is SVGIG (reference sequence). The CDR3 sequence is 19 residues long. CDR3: CAWSVDTGYGRSGGYGYTF. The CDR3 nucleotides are TGTGCCTGGAGTGTGGACACAGGGTATGGAAGGTCCGGGGGCTATGGCTACACCTTC.

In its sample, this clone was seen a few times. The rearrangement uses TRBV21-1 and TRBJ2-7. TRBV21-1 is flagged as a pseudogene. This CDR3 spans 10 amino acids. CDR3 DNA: TGTGCCAGCAGCAAAAGCGAGCAGTACTTC. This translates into CASSKSEQYF.

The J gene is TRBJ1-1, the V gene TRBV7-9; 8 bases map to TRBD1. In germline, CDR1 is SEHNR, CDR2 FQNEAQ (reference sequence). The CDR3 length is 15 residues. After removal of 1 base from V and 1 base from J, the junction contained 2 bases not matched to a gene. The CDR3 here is CASSLVQGANTEAFF. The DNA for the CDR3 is TGTGCCAGCAGCTTAGTCCAGGGGGCGAACACTGAAGCTTTCTTT.

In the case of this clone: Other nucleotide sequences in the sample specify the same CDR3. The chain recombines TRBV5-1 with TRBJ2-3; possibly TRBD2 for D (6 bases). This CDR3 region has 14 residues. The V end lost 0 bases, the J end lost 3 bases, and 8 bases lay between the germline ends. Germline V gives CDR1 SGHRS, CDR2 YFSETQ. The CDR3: CASSLAGGTDTQYF. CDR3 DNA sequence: TGCGCCAGCAGCTTGGCTGGAGGGACAGATACGCAGTATTTT.

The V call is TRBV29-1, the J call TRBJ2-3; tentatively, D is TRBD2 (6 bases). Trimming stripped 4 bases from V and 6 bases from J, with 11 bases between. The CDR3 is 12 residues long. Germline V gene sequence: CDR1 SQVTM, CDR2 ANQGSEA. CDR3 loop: CSVVGGGDTQYF. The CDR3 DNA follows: TGCAGCGTTGTGGGTGGAGGGGATACGCAGTATTTT.

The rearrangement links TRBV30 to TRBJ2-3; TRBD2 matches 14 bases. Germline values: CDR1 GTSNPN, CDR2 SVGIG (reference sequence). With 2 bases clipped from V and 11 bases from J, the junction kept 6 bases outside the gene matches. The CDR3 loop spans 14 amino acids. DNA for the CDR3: TGTGCCTGGAGTTTAGGGACTAGCGGGGGCCGGCAGTATTTT. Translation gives CAWSLGTSGGRQYF.

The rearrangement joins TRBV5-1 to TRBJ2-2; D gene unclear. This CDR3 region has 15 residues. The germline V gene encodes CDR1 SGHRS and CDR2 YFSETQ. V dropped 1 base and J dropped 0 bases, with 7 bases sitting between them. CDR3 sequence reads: CASSLQSTNTGELFF. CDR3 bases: TGCGCCAGCAGCTTGCAATCAACGAACACCGGGGAGCTGTTTTTT.

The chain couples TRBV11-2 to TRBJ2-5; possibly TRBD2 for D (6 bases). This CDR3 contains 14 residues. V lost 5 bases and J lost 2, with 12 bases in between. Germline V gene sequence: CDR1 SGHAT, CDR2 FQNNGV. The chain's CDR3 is CASSMGLLQETQYF. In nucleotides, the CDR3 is TGTGCCAGCAGCATGGGACTCTTACAAGAGACCCAGTACTTC.